This TCR beta chain was sequenced in a study of neoadjuvant nivolumab and ipilimumab in lung cancer. Study context: Patients got nivolumab 3 mg/kg on days 1, 15 and 29; combination added ipilimumab 1 mg/kg day 1.

Study-level results: Higher pretherapy blood TCR richness went with higher resected-tumor richness. Resected tumors had greater TCR richness and clonality than uninvolved lung. A small number of samples were TCR sequenced.

The assay was immunoSEQ multiplex PCR, and TCRdb's table has in-frame clones only and misses some. The profile shows some 13,000 clones, 90% to 97% of them singletons. With regard to this clone: Its antigen remains unknown.

This sample comprised peripheral blood, obtained after neoadjuvant nivolumab, alone or with ipilimumab, at or shortly before surgery. This TCR was sampled from an adult with non-small cell lung cancer.

CDR3 in amino acids: CASSLGTGFPSSYNEQFF. The CDR3 DNA reads TGTGCCAGCAGCTTAGGGACGGGCTTTCCGAGCTCCTACAATGAGCAGTTCTTC. The rearrangement links TRBV7-9 to TRBJ2-1, with no clear D. The CDR3 is made up of 18 amino acids. CDR1 SEHNR and CDR2 FQNEAQ come from the germline V gene (reference sequence). The V end was cut by 1 base, the J end by 0 bases, with 16 bases between.